Sequencing of this T cell receptor (beta chain) was carried out in a study of cytomegalovirus exposure and HLA in healthy donors. Study findings and constraints: Published work reported that the classifier diagnosed cytomegalovirus status with high specificity and sensitivity. Some TCR beta chains (about 180 of them) were listed as cytomegalovirus-associated.

Data came from immunoSEQ multiplex PCR; TCRdb stores just in-frame clones and leaves some out. Of about 72,000 clones in the sample, roughly 92% were seen once. As concerns this clone: The antigen is unknown.

An approximately 130-subject validation cohort, separate from the roughly 700-subject first cohort, supplied the donors. The CDR3 covers 13 residues. Germline V gene sequence: CDR1 MNHEY, CDR2 SMNVEV (reference sequence). V lost 6 bases and J lost 1, with 9 bases in between. The source of this sequence is a woman under 30 in good health and CMV-seronegative. The chain is built from TRBV27 and TRBJ2-5; D is uncertain. The sequencing sample was made of PBMCs. CDR3 loop: CASRRQGQETQYF. In nucleotides, the CDR3 is TGTGCCAGCAGGAGACAAGGCCAAGAGACCCAGTACTTC.